The 16 T cell receptor beta chains reported below all come from one sample, sequenced in a study of cytomegalovirus exposure and HLA in healthy donors. Use of 60 Vbeta and 13 Jbeta primers characterized the PCR. Assay: immunoSEQ multiplex PCR; the TCRdb copy retains only in-frame clones and omits some. The table has about 120,000 clones, more than 75% seen once; the top ten hold 12%. The sample taken for sequencing was PBMCs. All receptors derive from a woman in her thirties or forties in good health and CMV-seropositive.

V is TRBV29-1 and J is TRBJ2-7, with D possibly being TRBD1 (6 bases). Trimming removed 1 base from V and 2 bases from J, with 6 bases in between. Germline V gene data show CDR1 as SQVTM and CDR2 as ANQGSEA. This CDR3 comprises 12 residues. CDR3 residues: CSVEGGPYEQYF. The CDR3 nucleotides read TGCAGCGTTGAAGGGGGGCCCTACGAGCAGTACTTC.

This clone is a singleton in its sample. The chain employs TRBV10-2 and TRBJ2-5, with 7 bases fitting TRBD2. The V gene's germline CDR1 is WSHSY and CDR2 SAAADI. This CDR3 has 13 amino acids. Trimming cost V 6 bases and J 1 base; bases outside gene matches: 2. The DNA for the CDR3 is TGCGCCAGCAGAATAGCGGGCCAAGAGACCCAGTACTTC. Amino acids: CASRIAGQETQYF.

The rearrangement uses TRBV5-6 and TRBJ1-6; D is undetermined. Germline CDR1 is SGHDT and CDR2 is YYEEEE. The CDR3 covers 15 residues. With 3 bases removed from V and 9 bases from J, the gap between germline ends came to 16 bases. For the CDR3, the DNA is TGTGCCAGCAGCTCCCTTTGGGGTGGAGGTTCACCCCTCCACTTT. This codes for CASSSLWGGGSPLHF.

The chain carries TRBV7-2 and TRBJ2-1; D might be TRBD2 (7 bases). Per germline, CDR1 SGHTA and CDR2 FQGNSA. The germline V and J ends were trimmed by 4 bases and 13 bases, with 23 bases remaining between them. The length of the CDR3 is 15 residues. The CDR3 DNA reads as TGTGCCAGCAGCTCGGGGGCTTGGGGGGGCGCAACACAGTTCTTC. This codes for CASSSGAWGGATQFF.

The V gene is TRBV12-5, the J gene TRBJ1-6, with 7 bases matching TRBD1. V lost 0 bases, J lost 10 bases, and 9 bases stayed unmatched. This CDR3 has 16 residues. Germline CDR1 LGHNT, CDR2 FRNRAP. CDR3 DNA sequence: TGTGCTAGTGGTTTGGTTAAGACAGGGCTAGGGTCACCCCTCCACTTT. It specifies CASGLVKTGLGSPLHF. The whole variable domain, filled in from reference TRBV12-5 and TRBJ1-6, reads DARVTQTPRHKVTEMGQEVTMRCQPILGHNTVFWYRQTMMQGLELLAYFRNRAPLDDSGMPKDRFSAEMPDATLATLKIQPSEPRDSAVYFCASGLVKTGLGSPLHFGNGTRLTVT.

This chain connects TRBV6-1 to TRBJ2-7, with 8 bases that match TRBD1. The CDR3 has 13 amino acids. Germline V gene lookup returns CDR1 MNHNS and CDR2 SASEGT. Trimming cost V 7 bases and J 5 bases; bases outside gene matches: 7. The CDR3 coding sequence is TGTGCCAGCAACGGACAGGGTTACGACGAGCAGTACTTC. Protein product: CASNGQGYDEQYF.

The chain couples TRBV6-5 to TRBJ1-3; 10 nucleotides match TRBD1. Germline CDR1 reads MNHEY; CDR2 reads SVGAGI. The CDR3 covers 15 residues. The J segment lost 6 bases and the V segment lost 0 bases, leaving 2 bases of the junction unmatched. This CDR3 is CASSYSGTGVNTIYF. CDR3 sequence (DNA): TGTGCCAGCAGTTACTCCGGGACAGGGGTAAACACCATATATTTT.

This clone has only a few counts. The V gene is TRBV6-6, the J gene TRBJ1-1, with 12 nucleotides matching TRBD1. CDR1 and CDR2 (germline): MNHNY, SVGAGI (reference sequence). The CDR3 runs 15 residues. The trim removed 4 bases at V and 5 bases at J, leaving 5 bases unmatched. CDR3 sequence reads: CASSWDRGPETEAFF. In DNA form, the CDR3 reads TGTGCCAGCAGTTGGGACAGGGGGCCTGAAACTGAAGCTTTCTTT.

This chain uses TRBV6-1 with TRBJ1-1; D not certain. The CDR3 consists of 17 residues. V was clipped by 3 bases and J by 3 bases, with 20 bases between them. Germline CDR1 MNHNS, CDR2 SASEGT. The CDR3: CASSDPLGTAEYTEAFF. The CDR3, as DNA: TGTGCCAGCAGTGACCCCCTTGGAACAGCCGAATACACTGAAGCTTTCTTT.

The V gene is TRBV4-1, the J gene TRBJ2-7; 10 bases are shared with TRBD1. The CDR3 sequence is 15 residues long. Germline CDR1 and CDR2: MGHRA and YSYEKL. Trimming removed 4 bases from V and 2 bases from J; junction bases left unmatched: 5. Here the CDR3 reads CASSLTGTGAYEQYF. The CDR3 region has the DNA TGCGCCAGCAGCCTTACCGGGACAGGGGCCTACGAGCAGTACTTC.

The chain recombines TRBV7-9 with TRBJ2-5; 9 nucleotides agree with TRBD2. This CDR3 has 15 amino acids. Germline V gene sequence: CDR1 SEHNR, CDR2 FQNEAQ (reference sequence). V lost 5 bases, J lost 1 base, and 5 bases stayed unmatched. The CDR3 loop reads CASSPAGGSQETQYF. In nucleotides, the CDR3 is TGTGCCAGCAGCCCAGCGGGGGGATCCCAAGAGACCCAGTACTTC.

The chain carries TRBV6-1 and TRBJ1-4; D possibly corresponds to TRBD1 (5 bases). CDR1 and CDR2 (germline): MNHNS, SASEGT. CDR3 length: 14 amino acids. V shed 7 bases and J shed 0 bases, with 9 bases lying between them. This CDR3 reads CASTQGSTNEKLFF. The CDR3, as DNA: TGTGCCAGCACCCAGGGATCAACTAATGAAAAACTGTTTTTT.

In its sample, this clone was seen a few times. V is TRBV5-6 and J is TRBJ1-4, with D tentatively TRBD1 (5 bases). Trimming shortened V by 4 bases and J by 0 bases, and 7 bases separated the two germline ends. This CDR3 spans 14 amino acids. Germline loops: CDR1 SGHDT, CDR2 YYEEEE. The CDR3 sequence is CASSGAATNEKLFF. The DNA for the CDR3 is TGTGCCAGCAGCGGGGCTGCAACTAATGAAAAACTGTTTTTT.

About this clone itself: At one end the junction does not follow the germline gene, possibly because of a read error. The chain combines TRBV2 with TRBJ1-1, with 7 nucleotides matching TRBD1. From germline, CDR1 is SNHLY and CDR2 FYNNEI. CDR3 length equals 12 residues. CDR3 residues: CASRQGLTEAFF. The CDR3 DNA reads TGTGCCAGCCGACAGGGATTGACTGAGGCTTTCTTT.

The chain couples TRBV5-1 to TRBJ2-5; the D gene is possibly TRBD1 (5 bases). This CDR3 spans 14 amino acids. V was cut by 2 bases and J by 2 bases, with 10 bases left in between. Germline CDR1 SGHRS, CDR2 YFSETQ. The CDR3 loop reads CASSFDRPQETQYF. For the CDR3, the DNA is TGCGCCAGCAGCTTTGACAGACCGCAAGAGACCCAGTACTTC.

This clone was found once. The chain has TRBV2 and TRBJ1-4; possible D gene TRBD1, 5 bases. Trimming stripped 8 bases from V and 5 bases from J, with 15 bases between. Germline V gene lookup returns CDR1 SNHLY and CDR2 FYNNEI. There are 14 residues in the CDR3. The CDR3 DNA reads as TGTGCCAGCGGTCCCGACAGACGCAATGAAAAACTGTTTTTT. Translated, it gives CASGPDRRNEKLFF. Full variable domain (missing parts from reference TRBV2 and TRBJ1-4): EPEVTQTPSHQVTQMGQEVILRCVPISNHLYFYWYRQILGQKVEFLVSFYNNEISEKSEIFDDQFSVERPDGSNFTLKIRSTKLEDSAMYFCASGPDRRNEKLFFGSGTQLSVL.